Sequencing of this T cell receptor beta chain was carried out in a study of T cells after somatic rescue of genetic block (dated by TCRdb to 2020 to 2022). Turning to the overall study: What the study looked at was long-term robustness, specifically in a T-cell system that came about through somatic rescue of a genetic block in T-cell development.

Concerning this clone: The clone's antigen remains unknown. Per-base qualities were not stored, and no clone one base away is much larger.

The CDR3 spans 18 residues, from the cysteine through the phenylalanine. Here the CDR3 DNA is all that survives: 54 bases in frame from base 1. The V end loses 1 base and the J end loses 1 base, and a stretch of 17 bases separates them. For CDR1 and CDR2, the germline V gene (reference sequence) lists SEHNR and FQNEAQ. To prepare the library, the immunoSEQ multiplex PCR assay was applied. What TCRdb holds here is the immuneACCESS table cut down to in-frame rearrangements. Part of the clones is not present; checked against another copy, under half of the missing clones reflect an unresolved V gene, and the others are unexplained. The sample table records around 7,900 clones; about 80% of these occur just once. 20% to 30% of the sample is taken by the ten largest.

The sequenced sample was peripheral blood mononuclear cells (PBMCs). The V gene is TRBV7-9 and the J gene is TRBJ2-1; the D gene remains uncertain. This sequence was found in a boy younger than 18. The nucleotide sequence is given as TGTGCCAGCAGCTTAGGGGCTGGCCGGACCTCGTCCTACAATGAGCAGTTCTTC. Translated, this gives CASSLGAGRTSSYNEQFF.